These T cell receptor beta chains were read from a single sample in a study of cytomegalovirus exposure and HLA in healthy donors. Sequencing used immunoSEQ multiplex PCR; TCRdb keeps in-frame clones, though not all of them. Of about 86,000 clones in the sample, around three quarters were seen once. Sequenced: PBMCs. These receptors were taken from a man in his 60s in good health and CMV-seronegative. Each CDR3 is given with its conserved first and last residue. A D gene is named only where the DNA matches it firmly. The size entry is marked missing in some rows and otherwise reads once, few, many or a size class.

size	V	J	D	CDR3	DNA
few	TRBV2	TRBJ2-1	TRBD2	CASSEGSGAEQFF	TGTGCCAGCAGTGAAGGTAGCGGGGCTGAGCAGTTCTTC
-	TRBV7-9	TRBJ2-2	TRBD2	CASSRTSSSGELFF	TGTGCCAGCAGCCGGACTAGCTCGAGCGGGGAGCTGTTTTTT
-	TRBV25-1	TRBJ2-5	TRBD1	CASAAWTGTGSQETQYF	TGTGCCAGTGCTGCATGGACCGGGACAGGATCACAAGAGACCCAGTACTTC
-	TRBV6-5	TRBJ2-7	-	CASRLDDSSYEQYF	TGTGCCAGCAGATTGGATGACAGTTCCTACGAGCAGTACTTC
-	TRBV2	TRBJ1-1	-	CASVKSGNTEAFF	TGTGCCAGTGTGAAGTCAGGGAACACTGAAGCTTTCTTT
-	TRBV6-5	TRBJ2-2	-	CASSPPSAGELFF	TGTGCCAGCAGTCCCCCCTCCGCCGGGGAGCTGTTTTTT
few	TRBV4-3	TRBJ2-6	-	CASSQDTGSGANVLTF	TGCGCCAGCAGCCAAGATACAGGGTCTGGGGCCAACGTCCTGACTTTC
once	TRBV20-1	TRBJ1-1	-	CSAKSGVTAFF	TGCAGTGCTAAGTCGGGGGTTACGGCTTTCTTT
-	TRBV11-1	TRBJ2-7	-	CASKRETGSYEQYF	TGTGCCAGCAAGAGGGAGACGGGATCCTACGAGCAGTACTTC
few	TRBV2	TRBJ2-7	TRBD1	CASRLTGLSNEQYF	TGTGCCAGCAGATTGACAGGGTTGAGCAACGAGCAGTACTTC
-	TRBV27	TRBJ2-7	-	CASSLDRYSSSYEQYF	TGTGCCAGCAGTCTGGACAGATATTCTAGCTCCTACGAGCAGTACTTC
-	TRBV5-4	TRBJ2-1	TRBD1	CASSPRTGKNEQFF	TGTGCCAGCAGCCCACGGACAGGGAAAAATGAGCAGTTCTTC
-	TRBV19	TRBJ2-3	TRBD2	CASSIAWLAELSTDTQYF	TGTGCCAGTAGTATAGCTTGGCTAGCGGAACTTAGCACAGATACGCAGTATTTT
-	TRBV11-3	TRBJ2-2	-	CASSLGSTGELFF	TGTGCCAGCAGCTTAGGCAGCACCGGGGAGCTGTTTTTT
-	TRBV5-1	TRBJ2-3	TRBD2	CASSPAGGLTDTQYF	TGCGCCAGCAGCCCAGCGGGAGGTCTTACAGATACGCAGTATTTT
once	TRBV28	TRBJ1-4	-	CASSLGGREEKLFF	TGTGCCAGCAGTTTGGGGGGGAGGGAGGAAAAACTGTTTTTT
-	TRBV7-6	TRBJ2-2	TRBD2	CASSPSGSNTGELFF	TGTGCCAGCAGCCCTAGCGGGAGTAACACCGGGGAGCTGTTTTTT
-	TRBV5-4	TRBJ1-3	TRBD1	CASRQDRGGDTIYF	TGTGCCAGCAGACAGGACAGGGGAGGGGACACCATATATTTT
-	TRBV5-4	TRBJ1-6	-	CASSLSVGPRDSPLHF	TGTGCCAGCAGCTTGAGTGTGGGGCCAAGGGATTCACCCCTCCACTTT
few	TRBV7-2	TRBJ1-1	-	CASSLAFGGAGEAFF	TGTGCCAGCAGCTTAGCGTTTGGGGGGGCTGGTGAAGCTTTCTTT
-	TRBV5-1	TRBJ2-3	TRBD2	CASSFRTSGSTDTQYF	TGCGCCAGCAGCTTTCGGACTAGCGGGAGTACAGATACGCAGTATTTT
-	TRBV5-5	TRBJ1-1	-	CASSLLLDTEAFF	TGTGCCAGCAGCTTACTCCTGGACACTGAAGCTTTCTTT
-	TRBV5-4	TRBJ1-4	TRBD1	CASSLRDSQPEKLFF	TGTGCCAGCAGCCTCCGGGACAGTCAGCCTGAAAAACTGTTTTTT
-	TRBV29-1	TRBJ1-1	-	CSAYRENTEAFF	TGCAGCGCATACAGGGAGAACACTGAAGCTTTCTTT
-	TRBV7-9	TRBJ1-2	TRBD1	CASSLDGTANYGYTF	TGTGCCAGCAGCTTAGACGGGACAGCCAACTATGGCTACACCTTC
-	TRBV6-5	TRBJ1-2	-	CASTQKQGDGYTF	TGTGCCAGCACCCAGAAGCAGGGTGATGGCTACACCTTC
-	TRBV5-1	TRBJ2-1	TRBD2	CASSSIRLAGPYNEQFF	TGCGCCAGCAGCTCAATTCGACTAGCGGGACCTTACAATGAGCAGTTCTTC
-	TRBV29-1	TRBJ2-7	-	CSVSSPGAEQYF	TGCAGCGTAAGTAGTCCAGGTGCCGAGCAGTACTTC
few	TRBV4-1	TRBJ2-3	-	CASSQGLGTDTQYF	TGCGCCAGCAGCCAAGGGTTAGGCACAGATACGCAGTATTTT
few	TRBV19	TRBJ1-6	-	CASSMFRDSPLHF	TGTGCCAGTAGTATGTTCAGGGATTCACCCCTCCACTTT
-	TRBV28	TRBJ2-2	TRBD2	CASSRAGGAGELFF	TGTGCCAGCAGTCGAGCGGGAGGGGCCGGGGAGCTGTTTTTT
-	TRBV28	TRBJ2-1	TRBD2	CASSPGTSGYYNEQFF	TGTGCCAGCAGCCCAGGGACTAGCGGATACTACAATGAGCAGTTCTTC
once	TRBV2	TRBJ2-6	-	CASRERLSGANVLTF	TGTGCCAGCAGGGAACGACTCTCTGGGGCCAACGTCCTGACTTTC
-	TRBV29-1	TRBJ2-1	TRBD2	CSGGRLAGEGEQFF	TGCAGCGGGGGCAGACTAGCGGGAGAAGGTGAGCAGTTCTTC
-	TRBV4-3	TRBJ1-3	-	CASSQLPPGASGNTIYF	TGCGCCAGCAGCCAACTTCCTCCAGGGGCATCTGGAAACACCATATATTTT
few	TRBV29-1	TRBJ1-2	TRBD1	CSVEEPGQGGDGYTF	TGCAGCGTTGAAGAGCCGGGACAGGGGGGCGATGGCTACACCTTC
-	TRBV28	TRBJ1-5	TRBD1	CASSITGVNQPQHF	TGTGCCAGCAGCATCACAGGGGTTAATCAGCCCCAGCATTTT
-	TRBV18	TRBJ2-7	-	CASSPGSAGLGEQYF	TGTGCCAGCTCACCAGGGTCCGCGGGATTGGGCGAGCAGTACTTC
-	TRBV10-3	TRBJ2-7	-	CAISETGTYEQYF	TGTGCCATCAGTGAGACAGGAACCTACGAGCAGTACTTC
-	TRBV2	TRBJ2-2	TRBD2	CASSDPTSGGFANTGELFF	TGTGCCAGCAGTGACCCGACTAGCGGGGGCTTCGCGAACACCGGGGAGCTGTTTTTT
-	TRBV7-9	TRBJ2-7	-	CASTQREVGEQYF	TGTGCCAGCACCCAAAGGGAGGTGGGCGAGCAGTACTTC
-	TRBV9	TRBJ2-2	-	CASSVGSGGTNTGELFF	TGTGCCAGCAGCGTAGGGTCGGGGGGCACGAACACCGGGGAGCTGTTTTTT
-	TRBV11-2	TRBJ2-2	TRBD1	CASGRDRAAGELFF	TGTGCCAGCGGACGGGACAGGGCAGCGGGGGAGCTGTTTTTT
-	TRBV11-2	TRBJ1-3	-	CASGSSGNTIYF	TGTGCCAGCGGTAGCTCTGGAAACACCATATATTTT
-	TRBV5-1	TRBJ2-1	TRBD2	CASSAGTSGIGEQFF	TGCGCCAGCAGCGCCGGGACTAGCGGGATTGGTGAGCAGTTCTTC
-	TRBV21-1	TRBJ2-6	-	CASSKFTLRSTLNSGANVLTF	TGTGCCAGCAGCAAATTCACCCTGAGATCTACCCTAAACTCTGGGGCCAACGTCCTGACTTTC
-	TRBV19	TRBJ1-5	-	CASSIGLDNQPQHF	TGTGCCAGTAGTATAGGGCTCGACAATCAGCCCCAGCATTTT
few	TRBV19	TRBJ1-4	-	CASSTYREGREKLFF	TGTGCCAGTAGTACGTACAGGGAGGGTCGCGAAAAACTGTTTTTT
few	TRBV5-1	TRBJ2-1	TRBD2	CASSLTSGGANEQFF	TGCGCCAGCAGCTTGACTAGCGGGGGGGCGAATGAGCAGTTCTTC
-	TRBV10-2	TRBJ2-3	-	CASGGGIRDPSSTDTQYF	TGCGCCAGCGGGGGGGGCATCCGTGATCCTTCAAGCACAGATACGCAGTATTTT
-	TRBV30	TRBJ2-1	TRBD2	CALSGGGNEQFF	TGTGCCCTTAGCGGGGGGGGAAATGAGCAGTTCTTC
-	TRBV5-6	TRBJ1-2	-	CASSSPRQSNYGYTF	TGTGCCAGCAGCTCACCTCGACAGTCTAACTATGGCTACACCTTC
-	TRBV5-6	TRBJ2-1	-	CASSIPTPSSYNEQFF	TGTGCCAGCAGTATTCCAACCCCGAGCTCCTACAATGAGCAGTTCTTC
-	TRBV5-1	TRBJ1-1	TRBD1	CASSSLIGRGRSQAFF	TGCGCCAGCAGCTCCCTTATCGGCAGGGGGCGCTCTCAAGCTTTCTTT
-	TRBV10-1	TRBJ1-1	-	CASSGNRNTEAFF	TGCGCCAGCAGTGGGAACAGGAACACTGAAGCTTTCTTT
-	TRBV5-1	TRBJ2-3	TRBD2	CASSPTSGSTDTQYF	TGCGCCAGCAGCCCAACTAGCGGGAGTACAGATACGCAGTATTTT
-	TRBV6-1	TRBJ2-7	-	CASTQGWGVNEQYF	TGTGCCAGCACCCAGGGTTGGGGCGTAAACGAGCAGTACTTC
-	TRBV4-1	TRBJ1-2	-	CASSQAWGGYTF	TGCGCCAGCAGCCAAGCTTGGGGCGGCTACACCTTC
-	TRBV2	TRBJ1-5	TRBD1	CASSANRGGNQPQHF	TGTGCCAGCAGTGCGAACAGGGGAGGCAATCAGCCCCAGCATTTT